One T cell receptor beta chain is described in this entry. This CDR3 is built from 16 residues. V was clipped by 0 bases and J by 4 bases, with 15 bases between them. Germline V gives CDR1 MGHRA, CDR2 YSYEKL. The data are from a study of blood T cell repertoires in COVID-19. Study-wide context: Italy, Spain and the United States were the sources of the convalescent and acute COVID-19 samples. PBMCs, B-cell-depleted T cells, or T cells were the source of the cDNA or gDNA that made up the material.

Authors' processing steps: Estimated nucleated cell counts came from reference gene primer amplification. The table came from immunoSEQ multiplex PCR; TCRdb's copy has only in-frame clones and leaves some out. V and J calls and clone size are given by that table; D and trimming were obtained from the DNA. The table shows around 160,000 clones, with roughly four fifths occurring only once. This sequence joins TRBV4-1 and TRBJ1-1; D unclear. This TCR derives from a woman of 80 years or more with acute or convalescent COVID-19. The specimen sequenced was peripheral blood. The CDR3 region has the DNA TGCGCCAGCAGCCAAGATCCTATCCTACGGGGCACTGAAGCTTTCTTT. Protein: CASSQDPILRGTEAFF.